This T cell receptor beta chain was recorded in a study of control samples from healthy donors and cancer patients. The CDR3 covers 17 residues. Germline trimming cut 4 bases from V and 6 bases from J; bases unmatched to any gene: 11. Germline lookup yields CDR1 SGHNT and CDR2 YYREEE (reference sequence). TCRdb keeps only in-frame clones here, not all; method: immunoSEQ multiplex PCR. Counted here are 75,000 to 90,000 clones, 75% to 90% occurring once; the ten biggest clones make up 7.2%. This sequence was found in a man aged 50-59 years in good health. Sequencing used blood. The rearrangement joins TRBV5-4 to TRBJ2-3; TRBD2 agrees at 13 bases. The CDR3: CASSGGVTSGGTDTQYF. CDR3 nucleotide sequence: TGTGCCAGCAGCGGAGGGGTGACTAGCGGGGGGACGGATACGCAGTATTTT.